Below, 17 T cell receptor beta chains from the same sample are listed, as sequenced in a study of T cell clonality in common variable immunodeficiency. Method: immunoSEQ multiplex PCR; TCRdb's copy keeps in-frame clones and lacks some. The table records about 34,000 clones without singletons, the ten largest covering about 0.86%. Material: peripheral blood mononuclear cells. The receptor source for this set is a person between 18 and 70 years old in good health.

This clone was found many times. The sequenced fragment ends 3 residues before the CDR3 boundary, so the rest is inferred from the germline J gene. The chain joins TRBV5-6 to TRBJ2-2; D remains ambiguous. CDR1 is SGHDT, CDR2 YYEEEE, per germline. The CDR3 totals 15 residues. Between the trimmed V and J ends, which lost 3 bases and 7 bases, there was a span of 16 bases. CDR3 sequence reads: CASSSLASRVGELFF. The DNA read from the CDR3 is TGTGCCAGCAGCTCTCTGGCTAGTCGGGTCGGGGAG.

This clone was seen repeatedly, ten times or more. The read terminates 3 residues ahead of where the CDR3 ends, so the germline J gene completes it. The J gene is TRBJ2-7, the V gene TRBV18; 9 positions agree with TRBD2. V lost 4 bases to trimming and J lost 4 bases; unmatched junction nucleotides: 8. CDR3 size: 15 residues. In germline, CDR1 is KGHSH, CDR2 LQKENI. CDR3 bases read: TGTGCCAGCTCACAGGGACTAGCCACCGGGTACGAG. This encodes CASSQGLATGYE. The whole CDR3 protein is CASSQGLATGYEQYF.

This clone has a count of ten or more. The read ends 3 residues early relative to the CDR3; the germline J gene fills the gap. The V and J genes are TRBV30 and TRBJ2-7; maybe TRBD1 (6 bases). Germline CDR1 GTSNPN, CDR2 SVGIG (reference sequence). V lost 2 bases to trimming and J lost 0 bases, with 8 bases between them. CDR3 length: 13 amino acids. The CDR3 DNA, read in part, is TGTGCCTGGAGTCAGGACAGCTCCTACGAG. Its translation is CAWSQDSSYE. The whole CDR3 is CAWSQDSSYEQYF.

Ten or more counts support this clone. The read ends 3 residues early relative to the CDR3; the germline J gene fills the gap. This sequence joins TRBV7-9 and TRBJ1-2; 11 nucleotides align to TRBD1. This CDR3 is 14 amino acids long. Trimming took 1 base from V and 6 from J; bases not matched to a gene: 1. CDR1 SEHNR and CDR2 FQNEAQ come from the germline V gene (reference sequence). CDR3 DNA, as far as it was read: TGTGCCAGCAGCTTAGGGACAGGGGGCCATGGC. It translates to CASSLGTGGHG. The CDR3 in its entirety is CASSLGTGGHGYTF.

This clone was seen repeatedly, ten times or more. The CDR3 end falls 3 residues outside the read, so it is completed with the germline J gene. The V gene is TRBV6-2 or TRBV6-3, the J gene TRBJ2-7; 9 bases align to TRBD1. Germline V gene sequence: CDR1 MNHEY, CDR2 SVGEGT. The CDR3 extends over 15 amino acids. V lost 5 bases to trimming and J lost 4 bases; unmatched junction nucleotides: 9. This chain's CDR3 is CASSLPGQGIYEQYF. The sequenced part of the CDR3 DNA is TGTGCCAGCAGTCTCCCGGGACAGGGTATTTACGAG.

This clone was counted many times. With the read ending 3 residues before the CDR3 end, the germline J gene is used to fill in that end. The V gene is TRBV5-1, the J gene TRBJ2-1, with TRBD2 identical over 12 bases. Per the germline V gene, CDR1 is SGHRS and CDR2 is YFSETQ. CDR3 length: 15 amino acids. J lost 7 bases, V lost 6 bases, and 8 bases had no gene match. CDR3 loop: CASNLLAGGENEQFF. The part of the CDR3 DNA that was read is TGCGCCAGCAACCTACTAGCGGGGGGTGAAAATGAG.

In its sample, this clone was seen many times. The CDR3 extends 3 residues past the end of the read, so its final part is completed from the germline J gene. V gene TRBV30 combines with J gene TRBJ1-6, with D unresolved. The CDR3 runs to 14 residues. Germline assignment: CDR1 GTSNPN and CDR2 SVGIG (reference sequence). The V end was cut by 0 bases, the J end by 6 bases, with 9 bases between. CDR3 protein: CAWSVRGLNSPLHF. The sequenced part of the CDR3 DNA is TGTGCCTGGAGTGTACGGGGTCTTAATTCACCC.

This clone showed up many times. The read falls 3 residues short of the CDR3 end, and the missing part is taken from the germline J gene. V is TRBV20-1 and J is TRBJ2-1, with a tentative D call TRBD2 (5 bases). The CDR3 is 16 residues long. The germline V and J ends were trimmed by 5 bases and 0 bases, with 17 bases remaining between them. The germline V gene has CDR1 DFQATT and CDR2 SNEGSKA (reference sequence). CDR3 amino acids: CSAQSVRASSYNEQFF. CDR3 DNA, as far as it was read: TGCAGTGCTCAATCCGTGCGGGCGAGCTCCTACAATGAG.

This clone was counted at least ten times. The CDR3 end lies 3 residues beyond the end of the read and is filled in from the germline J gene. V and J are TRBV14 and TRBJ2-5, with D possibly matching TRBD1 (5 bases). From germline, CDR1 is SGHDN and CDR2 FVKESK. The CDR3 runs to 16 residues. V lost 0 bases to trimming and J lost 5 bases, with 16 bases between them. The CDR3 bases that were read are TGTGCCAGCAGCCAAGATGAGACAGTCCTTTACGAGACC. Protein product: CASSQDETVLYET. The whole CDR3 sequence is CASSQDETVLYETQYF.

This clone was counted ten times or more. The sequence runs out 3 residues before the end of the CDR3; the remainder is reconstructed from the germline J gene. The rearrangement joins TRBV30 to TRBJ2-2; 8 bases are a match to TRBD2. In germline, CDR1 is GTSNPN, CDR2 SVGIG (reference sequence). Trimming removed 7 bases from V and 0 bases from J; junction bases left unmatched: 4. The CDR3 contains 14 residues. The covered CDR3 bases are TGTGCCTCAGATAGCGGGGCGAACACCGGGGAG. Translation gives CASDSGANTGE. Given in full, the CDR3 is CASDSGANTGELFF.

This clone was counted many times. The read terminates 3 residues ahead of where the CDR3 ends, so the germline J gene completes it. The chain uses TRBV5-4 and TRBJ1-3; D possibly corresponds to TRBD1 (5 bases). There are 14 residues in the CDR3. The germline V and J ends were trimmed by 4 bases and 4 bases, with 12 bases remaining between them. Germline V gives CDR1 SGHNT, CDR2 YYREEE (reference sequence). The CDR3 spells CASSHPGMGNTIYF. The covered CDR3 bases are TGTGCCAGCAGCCATCCAGGGATGGGAAACACC.

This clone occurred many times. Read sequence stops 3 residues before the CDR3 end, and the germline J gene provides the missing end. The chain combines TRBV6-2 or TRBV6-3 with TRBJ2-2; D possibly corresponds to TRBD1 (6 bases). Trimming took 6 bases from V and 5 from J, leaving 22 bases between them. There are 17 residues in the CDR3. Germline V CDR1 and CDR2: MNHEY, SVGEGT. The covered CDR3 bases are TGTGCCAGCAGGTCTTTTCAGGGGATGAGAGGAACCGGGGAG. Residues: CASRSFQGMRGTGE. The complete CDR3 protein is CASRSFQGMRGTGELFF.

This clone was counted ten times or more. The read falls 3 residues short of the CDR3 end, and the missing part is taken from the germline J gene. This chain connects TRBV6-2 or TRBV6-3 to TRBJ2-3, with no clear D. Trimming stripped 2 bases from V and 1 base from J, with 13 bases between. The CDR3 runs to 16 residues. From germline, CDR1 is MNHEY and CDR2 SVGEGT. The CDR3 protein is CASSYAAGTGTDTQYF. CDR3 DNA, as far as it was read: TGTGCCAGCAGTTACGCAGCCGGCACAGGCACAGATACG.

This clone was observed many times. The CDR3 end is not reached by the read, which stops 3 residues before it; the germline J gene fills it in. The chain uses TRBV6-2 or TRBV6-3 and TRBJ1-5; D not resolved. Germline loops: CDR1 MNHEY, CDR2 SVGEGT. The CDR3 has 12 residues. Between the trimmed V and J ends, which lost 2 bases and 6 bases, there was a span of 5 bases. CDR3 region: CASSYRFQPQHF. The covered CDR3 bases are TGTGCCAGCAGTTACAGGTTTCAGCCC.

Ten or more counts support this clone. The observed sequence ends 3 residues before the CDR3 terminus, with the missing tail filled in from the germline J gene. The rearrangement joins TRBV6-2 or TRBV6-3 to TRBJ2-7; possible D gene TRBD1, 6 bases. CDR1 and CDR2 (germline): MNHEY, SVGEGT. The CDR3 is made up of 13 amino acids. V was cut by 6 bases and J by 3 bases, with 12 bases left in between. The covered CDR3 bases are TGTGCCAGCAGCCGTGGACAGAACTACGAG. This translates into CASSRGQNYE. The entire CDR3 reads CASSRGQNYEQYF.

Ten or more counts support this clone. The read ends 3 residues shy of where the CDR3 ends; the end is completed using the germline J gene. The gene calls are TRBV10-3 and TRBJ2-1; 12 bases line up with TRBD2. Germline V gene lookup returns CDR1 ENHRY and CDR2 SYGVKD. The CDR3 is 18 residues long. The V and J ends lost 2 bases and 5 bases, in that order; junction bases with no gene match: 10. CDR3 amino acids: CAISENLLLAGGNNEQFF. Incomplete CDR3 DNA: TGTGCCATCAGTGAGAACCTTCTCCTAGCGGGAGGGAACAATGAG.

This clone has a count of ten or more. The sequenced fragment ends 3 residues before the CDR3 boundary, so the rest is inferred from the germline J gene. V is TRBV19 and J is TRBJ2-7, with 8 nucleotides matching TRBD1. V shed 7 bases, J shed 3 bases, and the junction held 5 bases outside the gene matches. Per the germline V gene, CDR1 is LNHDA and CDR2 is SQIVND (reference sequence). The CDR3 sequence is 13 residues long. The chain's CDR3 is CASKGTGVYEQYF. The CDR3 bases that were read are TGTGCCAGTAAGGGGACAGGAGTCTACGAG.